These 5 T cell receptor beta chains came from one sample sequenced in a study of blood T cell repertoires in COVID-19. The repertoire was sequenced with immunoSEQ multiplex PCR; TCRdb's copy has only in-frame clones and lacks some. In the table there are approximately 130,000 clones, about 86% of which are singletons. The specimen sequenced was peripheral blood. These receptors all come from a woman aged 50 to 60 with acute or convalescent COVID-19.

The rearrangement uses TRBV5-5 and TRBJ1-2, with 7 bases aligning to TRBD1. Germline V gives CDR1 SGHKS, CDR2 YYEKEE (reference sequence). V lost 4 bases, J lost 7 bases, and 7 bases stayed unmatched. The CDR3 spans 13 residues. CDR3 region: CASSPAGQVGYTF. The CDR3 coding sequence is TGTGCCAGCAGCCCTGCCGGACAGGTTGGCTACACCTTC.

The CDR3 DNA sequence: TGTGCCAGCAGTTTATCTTACAGGGTTCAGTCAGAGACCCAGTACTTC. Protein product: CASSLSYRVQSETQYF. This chain connects TRBV27 to TRBJ2-5; a possible D gene is TRBD1 (6 bases). V was cut by 0 bases and J by 4 bases, with 15 bases left in between. This CDR3 is 16 amino acids long. Germline loops: CDR1 MNHEY, CDR2 SMNVEV (reference sequence).

This rearrangement joins TRBV6-6 to TRBJ1-1; D perhaps matches TRBD1 (6 bases). This CDR3 has 14 residues. CDR1 is MNHNY and CDR2 is SVGAGI in the germline V gene (reference sequence). Trimming left V 2 bases short and J 6 bases short, with 13 bases between. The CDR3 protein is CASSYQGRTAEAFF. The CDR3 nucleotides read TGTGCCAGCAGTTACCAGGGGCGAACCGCTGAAGCTTTCTTT.

The CDR3 region has the DNA TGTGCCAGTAGTATCCGGAGTTCAGGGTCCCAGCATTTT. Translation: CASSIRSSGSQHF. The gene calls are TRBV19 and TRBJ1-5; a weak D match, TRBD1 (5 bases). The germline V and J ends were trimmed by 3 bases and 11 bases, with 14 bases remaining between them. Germline CDR1 LNHDA, CDR2 SQIVND (reference sequence). This CDR3 region has 13 residues.

The gene calls are TRBV5-6 and TRBJ2-7; TRBD2 matches at 11 bases. The CDR3 is made up of 18 amino acids. V lost 4 bases, J lost 1 base, and 13 bases stayed unmatched. Germline V CDR1 and CDR2: SGHDT, YYEEEE. CDR3 in amino acids: CASSTPLTSGTTSYEQYF. The CDR3 DNA is TGTGCCAGCAGCACCCCTTTGACTAGCGGGACAACTTCCTACGAGCAGTACTTC.